This T cell receptor beta chain was sequenced for a study of blood T cell repertoires in COVID-19. Study context: The United States, Italy and Spain provided the acute and convalescent COVID-19 samples. Nucleic acid was either cDNA or gDNA, and it came from T cells, B-cell-depleted T cells, or PBMCs.

Germline lookup yields CDR1 SGHRS and CDR2 YFSETQ. Trimming shortened V by 4 bases and J by 2 bases, and 9 bases separated the two germline ends. This CDR3 comprises 13 residues. How the authors handled the data: Amplification from reference gene primers served as the basis for estimated nucleated cell counts. TCRdb's copy holds only in-frame clones and misses some; the assay was immunoSEQ multiplex PCR. That table is the source of V, J and clone size, and D and trimming were worked out from the DNA. This sample has about 280,000 clones, with about 90% found just once. V and J are TRBV5-1 and TRBJ1-1, with unresolved D. Sequenced: peripheral blood. The source is a woman in her fifties or sixties who had recovered from COVID-19. The CDR3 sequence is CASSQMINTEAFF. The CDR3 coding sequence is TGCGCCAGCAGCCAGATGATCAACACTGAAGCTTTCTTT.